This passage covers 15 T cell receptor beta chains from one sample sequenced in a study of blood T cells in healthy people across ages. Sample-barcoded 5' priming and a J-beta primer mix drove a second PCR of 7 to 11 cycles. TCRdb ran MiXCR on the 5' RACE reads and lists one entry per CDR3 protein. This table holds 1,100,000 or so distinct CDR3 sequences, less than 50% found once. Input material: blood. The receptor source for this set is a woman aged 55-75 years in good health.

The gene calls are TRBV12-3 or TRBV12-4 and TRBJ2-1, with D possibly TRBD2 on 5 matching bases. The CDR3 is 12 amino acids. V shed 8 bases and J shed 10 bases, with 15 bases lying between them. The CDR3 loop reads CASRPFGGEQFF. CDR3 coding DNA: TGTGCCAGCCGCCCTTTTGGCGGGGAGCAGTTCTTC.

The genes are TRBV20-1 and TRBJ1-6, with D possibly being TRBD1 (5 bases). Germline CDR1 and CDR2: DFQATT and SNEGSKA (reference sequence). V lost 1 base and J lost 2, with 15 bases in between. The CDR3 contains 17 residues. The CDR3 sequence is CSARVGRGSPYNSPLHF. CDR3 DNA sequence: TGCAGTGCTAGAGTGGGACGCGGTAGCCCCTATAATTCACCCCTCCACTTT.

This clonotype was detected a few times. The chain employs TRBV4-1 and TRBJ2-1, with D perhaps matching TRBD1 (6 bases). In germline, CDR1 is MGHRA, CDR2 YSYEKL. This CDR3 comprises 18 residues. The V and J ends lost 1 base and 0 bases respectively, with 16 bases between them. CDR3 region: CASSQVGGWKTSYNEQFF. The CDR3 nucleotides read TGCGCCAGCAGCCAAGTTGGGGGCTGGAAAACCTCCTACAATGAGCAGTTCTTC.

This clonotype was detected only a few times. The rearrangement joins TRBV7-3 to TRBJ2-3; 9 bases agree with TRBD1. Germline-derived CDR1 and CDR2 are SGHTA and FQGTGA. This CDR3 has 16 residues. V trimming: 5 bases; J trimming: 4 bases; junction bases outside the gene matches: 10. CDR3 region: CASSNWDRVGADTQYF. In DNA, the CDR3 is TGTGCCAGCAGCAACTGGGACAGGGTCGGGGCAGATACGCAGTATTTT.

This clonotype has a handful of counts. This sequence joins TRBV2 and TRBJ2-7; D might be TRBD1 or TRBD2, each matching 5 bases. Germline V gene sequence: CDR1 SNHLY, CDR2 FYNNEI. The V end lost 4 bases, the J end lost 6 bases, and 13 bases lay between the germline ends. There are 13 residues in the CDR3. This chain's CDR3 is CASSVGRESEQYF. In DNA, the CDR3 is TGTGCCAGCAGTGTGGGCAGGGAGAGCGAGCAGTACTTC.

The CDR3 sequence: CASSSSKTSGRRTDTQYF. CDR3 sequence (DNA): TGCGCCAGCAGCTCTTCCAAGACTAGCGGGAGAAGAACAGATACGCAGTATTTT. The gene calls are TRBV5-1 and TRBJ2-3, with 12 positions matching TRBD2. This CDR3 contains 18 residues. V gave up 3 bases and J gave up 3 bases; unmatched junction bases: 11. The germline CDR1 and CDR2 sequences are SGHRS and YFSETQ.

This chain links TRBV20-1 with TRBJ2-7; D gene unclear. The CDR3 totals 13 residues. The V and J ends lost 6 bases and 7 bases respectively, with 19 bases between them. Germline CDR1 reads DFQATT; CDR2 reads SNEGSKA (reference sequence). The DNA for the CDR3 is TGCAGTGCCACACCAACTTTTGGGCGAGAGCAGTACTTC. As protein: CSATPTFGREQYF.

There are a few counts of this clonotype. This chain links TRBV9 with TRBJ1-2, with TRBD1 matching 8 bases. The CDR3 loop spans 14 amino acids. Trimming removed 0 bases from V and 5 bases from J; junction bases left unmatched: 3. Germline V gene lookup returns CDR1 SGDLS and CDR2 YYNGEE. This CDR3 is CASSVADREYGYTF. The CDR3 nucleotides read TGTGCCAGCAGCGTAGCGGACAGGGAGTATGGCTACACCTTC.

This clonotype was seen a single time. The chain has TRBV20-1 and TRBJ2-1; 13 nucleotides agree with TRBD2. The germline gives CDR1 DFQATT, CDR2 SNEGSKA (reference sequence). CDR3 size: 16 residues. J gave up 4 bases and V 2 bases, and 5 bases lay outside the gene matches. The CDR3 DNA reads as TGCAGTGCTAGAAGAGGGACTAGCGGGACTTACAATGAGCAGTTCTTC. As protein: CSARRGTSGTYNEQFF.

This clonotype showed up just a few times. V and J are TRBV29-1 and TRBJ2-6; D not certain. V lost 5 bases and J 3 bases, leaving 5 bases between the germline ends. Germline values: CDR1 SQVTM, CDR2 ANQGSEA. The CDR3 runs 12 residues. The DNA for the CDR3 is TGCAGCGTTTCCCGTGGGGCCAACGTCCTGACTTTC. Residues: CSVSRGANVLTF.

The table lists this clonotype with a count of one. The CDR3 nucleotides read TGCGCCAGCAGCCAATTAGCCGGACAGGGTGTACCTGGGGCCAACGTCCTGACTTTC. It encodes CASSQLAGQGVPGANVLTF. This rearrangement joins TRBV4-3 to TRBJ2-6, with 8 bases that match TRBD1. This CDR3 region has 19 residues. The V and J ends lost 2 bases and 2 bases, in that order; junction bases with no gene match: 11. Germline V gene data show CDR1 as LGHNA and CDR2 as YSLEER.

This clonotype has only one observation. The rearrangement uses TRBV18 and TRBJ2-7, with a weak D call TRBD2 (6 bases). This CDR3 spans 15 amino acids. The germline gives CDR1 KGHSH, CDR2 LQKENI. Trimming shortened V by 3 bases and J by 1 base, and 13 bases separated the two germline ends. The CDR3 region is CASSPSGLKSYEQYF. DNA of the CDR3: TGTGCCAGCTCACCTTCTGGACTAAAGTCCTACGAGCAGTACTTC.

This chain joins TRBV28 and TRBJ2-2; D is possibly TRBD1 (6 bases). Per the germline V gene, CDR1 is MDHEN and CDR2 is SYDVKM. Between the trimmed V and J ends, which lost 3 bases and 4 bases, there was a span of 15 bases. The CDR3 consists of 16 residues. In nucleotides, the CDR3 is TGTGCCAGCAGTTTCGAGTGGGGGCTTCGCACCGGGGAGCTGTTTTTT. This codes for CASSFEWGLRTGELFF.

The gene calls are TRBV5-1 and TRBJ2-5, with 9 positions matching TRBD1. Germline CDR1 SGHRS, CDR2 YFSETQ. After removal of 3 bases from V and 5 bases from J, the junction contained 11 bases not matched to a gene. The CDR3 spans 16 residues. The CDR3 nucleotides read TGCGCCAGCAGCTCTTCCTCCGGACAGGGGTCGGAGACCCAGTACTTC. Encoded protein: CASSSSSGQGSETQYF.

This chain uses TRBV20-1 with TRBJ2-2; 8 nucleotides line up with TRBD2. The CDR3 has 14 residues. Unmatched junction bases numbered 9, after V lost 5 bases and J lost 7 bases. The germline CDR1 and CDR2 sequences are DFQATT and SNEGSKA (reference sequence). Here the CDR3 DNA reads TGCAGTGCTCAACCCGGGGGGGCTGGCGGGGAGCTGTTTTTT. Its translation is CSAQPGGAGGELFF.